Shown below are 22 T cell receptor beta chains from a single sample sequenced in a study of PD-1 blockade in classical Hodgkin lymphoma. Noted time point: cycle 4 day 1 (C4D1), after about 6 weeks of nivolumab. Each and every patient relapsed after autologous stem cell transplantation, and patients got differing brentuximab vedotin exposure. Researchers used magnetic negative selection to pull out pure CD4+ T cells from thawed PBMCs. TCRdb's table, derived via immunoSEQ multiplex PCR, lists solely in-frame clones and lacks some. Among 15,000 to 20,000 clones listed, about 75% were seen once. The source material was CD4+ T cells from blood, sampled before the fourth cycle of nivolumab. The origin of the receptors is a human donor with classical Hodgkin lymphoma.

This clone was found once. The V and J genes are TRBV19 and TRBJ2-7, with D maybe TRBD1 (5 bases). CDR1 LNHDA and CDR2 SQIVND come from the germline V gene (reference sequence). The ends were cut back, 9 bases at V and 3 bases at J, with 15 bases in the middle. This CDR3 region has 13 residues. The CDR3 coding sequence is TGTGCCAGCCGTGACGGACAAAACTACGAGCAGTACTTC. It translates to CASRDGQNYEQYF.

This clone was picked up a small number of times. The chain has TRBV18 and TRBJ1-3; D is uncertain. The CDR3 contains 15 residues. V was cut by 2 bases and J by 0 bases, with 8 bases left in between. CDR1 KGHSH and CDR2 LQKENI come from the germline V gene. As DNA, the CDR3 is TGTGCCAGCTCACCAAACAGCCACTCTGGAAACACCATATATTTT. Its protein is CASSPNSHSGNTIYF.

The chain has TRBV10-1 and TRBJ2-5, with a possible D match to TRBD2 (5 bases). Trimming removed 0 bases at V and 5 bases at J, with 13 bases between. This CDR3 spans 15 amino acids. Germline CDR1 is WNHNN and CDR2 is SYGVQD (reference sequence). As DNA, the CDR3 is TGCGCCAGCAGTGAGTCCGGGGTAGGGAGCGAGACCCAGTACTTC. It codes for CASSESGVGSETQYF.

This clone was seen a single time. The rearrangement joins TRBV4-1 to TRBJ1-3; D possibly corresponds to TRBD1 (5 bases). Deletions cut 2 bases from V and 0 bases from J, with 14 bases between. The CDR3 extends over 17 amino acids. Germline CDR1 is MGHRA and CDR2 is YSYEKL. The CDR3 region is CASSQFDSRISGNTIYF. The DNA for the CDR3 is TGCGCCAGCAGCCAATTCGACAGCAGAATCTCTGGAAACACCATATATTTT.

The chain joins TRBV7-6 to TRBJ1-3; a possible D gene is TRBD1 (6 bases). Germline CDR1 reads SGHVS; CDR2 reads FNYEAQ. V lost 3 bases to trimming and J lost 3 bases, with 12 bases between them. The CDR3 contains 15 residues. Here the CDR3 reads CASSFRGRGGNTIYF. For the CDR3, the DNA is TGTGCCAGCAGCTTCAGGGGACGGGGTGGAAACACCATATATTTT.

CDR3 sequence reads: CASSVTGDTQYF. The CDR3 region has the DNA TGTGCCAGCAGCGTTACGGGGGATACGCAGTATTTT. This chain links TRBV7-2 with TRBJ2-3; D may be TRBD2 (5 bases). CDR1 is SGHTA, CDR2 FQGNSA, per germline. The V end lost 5 bases, the J end lost 6 bases, and 9 bases lay between the germline ends. This CDR3 has 12 residues.

V gene TRBV28 combines with J gene TRBJ1-1, with no clear D. The CDR3 sequence is 15 residues long. The germline gives CDR1 MDHEN, CDR2 SYDVKM. Trimming took off 1 base at V and 0 bases at J, with 9 bases between the two ends. The CDR3 bases are TGTGCCAGCAGTTTATTACCCGGGATGAACACTGAAGCTTTCTTT. Translated, it gives CASSLLPGMNTEAFF.

V usage is TRBV10-3 and J usage is TRBJ2-1; D gene uncertain. The CDR3 extends over 11 amino acids. Trimming cost V 9 bases and J 6 bases, with 9 bases left between them. From germline, CDR1 is ENHRY and CDR2 SYGVKD. The CDR3 DNA sequence: TGTGCCATAGGTTCGGCCAATGAGCAGTTCTTC. Its protein product is CAIGSANEQFF.

For this clone: One junction end does not reproduce the germline sequence, and a read error may be involved. This sequence joins TRBV6-1 and TRBJ2-7; TRBD2 agrees at 11 bases. The CDR3 loop spans 14 amino acids. Germline V lookup: CDR1 MNHNS, CDR2 SASEGT. The CDR3: CASSSGRISHEQYF. In DNA, the CDR3 is TGTGCCAGCTCTAGCGGGAGGATCTCCCACGAGCAGTACTTC.

The rearrangement links TRBV5-1 to TRBJ2-7; D remains unclear. The CDR3 consists of 14 residues. Deletions cut 5 bases from V and 3 bases from J, with 15 bases between. Germline V gene sequence: CDR1 SGHRS, CDR2 YFSETQ. The CDR3 DNA is TGCGCCAGCAGTCTAGGACGCCCGCTCTACGAGCAGTACTTC. The encoded protein is CASSLGRPLYEQYF.

V is TRBV5-4 and J is TRBJ1-1, with TRBD1 matching 7 bases. Germline lookup yields CDR1 SGHNT and CDR2 YYREEE (reference sequence). CDR3 length equals 14 residues. The V and J ends lost 0 bases and 2 bases, in that order; junction bases with no gene match: 1. The CDR3 here is CASSLGDRNTEAFF. Here the CDR3 DNA reads TGTGCCAGCAGCTTGGGGGACAGAAACACTGAAGCTTTCTTT.

V is TRBV10-2 and J is TRBJ2-7; D is uncertain. V shed 2 bases and J shed 0 bases, with 11 bases lying between them. CDR1 and CDR2 (germline): WSHSY, SAAADI. CDR3 length: 15 amino acids. CDR3 residues: CASSELGGASYEQYF. In nucleotides, the CDR3 is TGCGCCAGCAGTGAGCTTGGCGGAGCCTCCTACGAGCAGTACTTC.

This chain's CDR3 is CASSVGPNNEKLFF. CDR3 nucleotide sequence: TGTGCCAGCAGCGTTGGACCGAATAATGAAAAACTGTTTTTT. The V call is TRBV9, the J call TRBJ1-4; no definite D call. The germline CDR1 and CDR2 sequences are SGDLS and YYNGEE. The V and J ends lost 2 bases and 4 bases respectively, with 9 bases between them. The CDR3 loop spans 14 amino acids. The whole variable domain, remainder taken from reference TRBV9 and TRBJ1-4, is DSGVTQTPKHLITATGQRVTLRCSPRSGDLSVYWYQQSLDQGLQFLIQYYNGEERAKGNILERFSAQQFPDLHSELNLSSLELGDSALYFCASSVGPNNEKLFFGSGTQLSVL.

This chain links TRBV5-8 with TRBJ2-5; the D is unclear. From germline, CDR1 is SGHTS and CDR2 YDEGEE. The CDR3 spans 16 residues. V was shortened by 0 bases and J by 2 bases, with 14 bases between the two germline ends. In nucleotides, the CDR3 is TGTGCCAGCAGCTTGGGGCCAGGATCCCCTCAAGAGACCCAGTACTTC. It codes for CASSLGPGSPQETQYF. Drawing the rest from reference TRBV5-8 and TRBJ2-5, the complete variable domain is EAGVTQSPTHLIKTRGQQATLRCSPISGHTSVYWYQQALGLGLQFLLWYDEGEERNRGNFPPRFSGRQFPNYSSELNVNALELEDSALYLCASSLGPGSPQETQYFGPGTRLLVL.

This sequence joins TRBV9 and TRBJ2-3; TRBD1 agrees at 7 bases. The length of the CDR3 is 15 residues. Germline V lookup: CDR1 SGDLS, CDR2 YYNGEE. V shed 4 bases, J shed 2 bases, and the junction held 7 bases outside the gene matches. The CDR3 protein is CASSKGQINTDTQYF. The CDR3 nucleotides read TGTGCCAGCAGCAAGGGACAGATAAACACAGATACGCAGTATTTT.

In its sample, this clone is medium-sized. The chain is built from TRBV30 and TRBJ1-2; 8 bases are a match to TRBD1. This CDR3 spans 15 amino acids. Trimming cost V 0 bases and J 8 bases; bases outside gene matches: 11. The germline CDR1 and CDR2 sequences are GTSNPN and SVGIG (reference sequence). The CDR3 DNA is TGTGCCTGGAGTGTACAGGGCCAGGGGGCAGAAGGCTACACCTTC. It specifies CAWSVQGQGAEGYTF.

The chain combines TRBV5-1 with TRBJ2-2, with 10 positions matching TRBD2. Germline-derived CDR1 and CDR2 are SGHRS and YFSETQ. V lost 6 bases, J lost 1 base, and 3 bases stayed unmatched. CDR3 length: 15 amino acids. As DNA, the CDR3 is TGCGCCAGCAAGCCTAGCGGGGGGAACACCGGGGAGCTGTTTTTT. Amino acid sequence: CASKPSGGNTGELFF. Full variable domain (remainder filled in from reference TRBV5-1 and TRBJ2-2): KAGVTQTPRYLIKTRGQQVTLSCSPISGHRSVSWYQQTPGQGLQFLFEYFSETQRNKGNFPGRFSGRQFSNSRSEMNVSTLELGDSALYLCASKPSGGNTGELFFGEGSRLTVL.

V and J are TRBV29-1 and TRBJ2-5; D tentatively reads TRBD1 or TRBD2 (6 bases each). This CDR3 comprises 17 residues. Trimming took off 8 bases at V and 2 bases at J, with 27 bases between the two ends. Germline CDR1 is SQVTM and CDR2 is ANQGSEA. CDR3 DNA: TGCAGCTTAACTGAGGAGGGGCAGGGGTGCCAACAAGAGACCCAGTACTTC. The encoded protein is CSLTEEGQGCQQETQYF.

The CDR3 DNA is TGCGCCAGCAGCACGGCAAGGACTGCCAACCCAACGAACACCGGGGAGCTGTTTTTT. Protein product: CASSTARTANPTNTGELFF. The genes are TRBV10-1 and TRBJ2-2; D perhaps matches TRBD2 (5 bases). CDR3 length: 19 residues. The V gene lost 6 bases and the J gene lost 0 bases, with 23 bases spanning the gap. Germline lookup yields CDR1 WNHNN and CDR2 SYGVQD (reference sequence).

The J gene is TRBJ2-7, the V gene TRBV19; the D gene is possibly TRBD2 (6 bases). Germline CDR1 is LNHDA and CDR2 is SQIVND (reference sequence). The CDR3 consists of 15 residues. V lost 4 bases and J lost 3, with 16 bases in between. The CDR3 coding sequence is TGTGCCAGTAGTACCCGGGGGACGGTTAACTACGAGCAGTACTTC. The encoded protein is CASSTRGTVNYEQYF.

This chain joins TRBV9 and TRBJ2-5; 11 bases fit TRBD2. Per germline, CDR1 SGDLS and CDR2 YYNGEE. V was clipped by 0 bases and J by 2 bases; unmatched bases: 9. This CDR3 comprises 18 residues. The DNA for the CDR3 is TGTGCCAGCAGCGTAGGACTAGCGGGGATGGGGCCTCAAGAGACCCAGTACTTC. This gives the protein CASSVGLAGMGPQETQYF.

The chain recombines TRBV2 with TRBJ2-1; 9 nucleotides line up with TRBD2. This CDR3 spans 16 amino acids. The V segment lost 2 bases and the J segment 7 bases; nucleotides outside the gene matches: 9. Germline values: CDR1 SNHLY, CDR2 FYNNEI. CDR3 sequence reads: CASSELGGGALNEQFF. CDR3 DNA: TGTGCCAGCAGTGAATTGGGCGGGGGGGCCTTGAATGAGCAGTTCTTC.